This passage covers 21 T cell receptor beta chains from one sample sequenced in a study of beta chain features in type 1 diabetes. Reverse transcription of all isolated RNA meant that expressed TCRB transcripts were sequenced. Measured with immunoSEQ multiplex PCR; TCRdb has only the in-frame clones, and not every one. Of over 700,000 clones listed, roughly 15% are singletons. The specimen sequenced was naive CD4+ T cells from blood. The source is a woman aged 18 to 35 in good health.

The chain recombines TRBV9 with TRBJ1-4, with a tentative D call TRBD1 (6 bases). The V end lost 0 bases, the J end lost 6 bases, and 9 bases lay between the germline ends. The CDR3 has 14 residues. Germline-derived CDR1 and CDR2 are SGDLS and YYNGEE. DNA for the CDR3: TGTGCCAGCAGCGTAGGGGGGCCTTATGAAAAACTGTTTTTT. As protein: CASSVGGPYEKLFF. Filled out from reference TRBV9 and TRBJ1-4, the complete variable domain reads DSGVTQTPKHLITATGQRVTLRCSPRSGDLSVYWYQQSLDQGLQFLIQYYNGEERAKGNILERFSAQQFPDLHSELNLSSLELGDSALYFCASSVGGPYEKLFFGSGTQLSVL.

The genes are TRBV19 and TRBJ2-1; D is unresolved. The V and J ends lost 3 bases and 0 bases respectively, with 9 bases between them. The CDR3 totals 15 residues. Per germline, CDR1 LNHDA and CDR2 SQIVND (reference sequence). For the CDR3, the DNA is TGTGCCAGTAGTATTAAGGCTAGCTCCTACAATGAGCAGTTCTTC. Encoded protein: CASSIKASSYNEQFF.

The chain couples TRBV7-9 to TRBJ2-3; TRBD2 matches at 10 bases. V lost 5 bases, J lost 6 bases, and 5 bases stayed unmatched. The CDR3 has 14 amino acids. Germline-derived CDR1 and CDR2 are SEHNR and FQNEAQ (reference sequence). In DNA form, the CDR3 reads TGTGCCAGCAGCCCTAGCGGGAGTCCGGATACGCAGTATTTT. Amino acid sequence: CASSPSGSPDTQYF.

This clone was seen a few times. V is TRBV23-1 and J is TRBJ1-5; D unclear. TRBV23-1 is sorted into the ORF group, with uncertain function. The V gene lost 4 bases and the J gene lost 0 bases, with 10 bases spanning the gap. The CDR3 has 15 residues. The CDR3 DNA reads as TGCGCCAGCAGTCCCCCCAGCTATAGCAATCAGCCCCAGCATTTT. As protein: CASSPPSYSNQPQHF.

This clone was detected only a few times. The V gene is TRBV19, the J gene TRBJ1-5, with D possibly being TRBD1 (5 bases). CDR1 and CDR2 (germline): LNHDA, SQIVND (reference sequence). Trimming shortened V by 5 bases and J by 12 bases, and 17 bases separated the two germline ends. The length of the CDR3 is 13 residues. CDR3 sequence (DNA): TGTGCCAGTAGTCCCTCGCGGACACGGCTCCAGCATTTT. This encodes CASSPSRTRLQHF.

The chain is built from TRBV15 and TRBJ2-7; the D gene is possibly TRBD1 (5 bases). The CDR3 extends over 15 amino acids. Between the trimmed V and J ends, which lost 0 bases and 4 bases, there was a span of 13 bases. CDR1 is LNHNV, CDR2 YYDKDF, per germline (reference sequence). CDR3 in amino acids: CATSRDLKGVYEQYF. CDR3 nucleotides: TGTGCCACCAGCAGAGATTTGAAAGGGGTTTACGAGCAGTACTTC.

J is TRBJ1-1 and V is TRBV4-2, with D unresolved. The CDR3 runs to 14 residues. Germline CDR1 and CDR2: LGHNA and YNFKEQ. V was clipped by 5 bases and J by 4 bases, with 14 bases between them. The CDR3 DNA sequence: TGTGCCAGCAGCTTATCTGGGGTAGGCACTGAAGCTTTCTTT. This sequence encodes CASSLSGVGTEAFF.

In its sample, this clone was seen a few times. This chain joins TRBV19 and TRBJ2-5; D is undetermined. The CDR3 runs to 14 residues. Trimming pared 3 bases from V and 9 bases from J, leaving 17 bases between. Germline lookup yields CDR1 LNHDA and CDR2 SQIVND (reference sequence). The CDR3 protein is CASSIGLFDPAQYF. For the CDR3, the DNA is TGTGCCAGTAGTATTGGTTTATTCGACCCGGCCCAGTACTTC.

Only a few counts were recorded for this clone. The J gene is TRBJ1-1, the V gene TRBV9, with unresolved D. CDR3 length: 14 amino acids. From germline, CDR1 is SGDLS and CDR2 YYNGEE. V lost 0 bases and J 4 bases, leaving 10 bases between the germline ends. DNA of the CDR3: TGTGCCAGCAGCGTAGGGGTGTTGAGCACTGAAGCTTTCTTT. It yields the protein CASSVGVLSTEAFF.

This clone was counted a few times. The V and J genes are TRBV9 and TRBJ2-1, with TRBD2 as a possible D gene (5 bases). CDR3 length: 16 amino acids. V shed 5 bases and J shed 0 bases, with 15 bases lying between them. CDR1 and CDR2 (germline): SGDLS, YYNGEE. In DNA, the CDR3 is TGTGCCAGCAGTGCCCAAGCGGTAAGCTCCTACAATGAGCAGTTCTTC. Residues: CASSAQAVSSYNEQFF.

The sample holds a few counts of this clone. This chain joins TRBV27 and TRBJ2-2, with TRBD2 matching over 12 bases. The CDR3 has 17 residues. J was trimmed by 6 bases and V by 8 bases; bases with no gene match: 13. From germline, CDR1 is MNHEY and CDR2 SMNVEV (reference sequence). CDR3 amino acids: CASQKDLAGGPPGELFF. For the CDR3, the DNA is TGTGCCAGCCAGAAAGACCTAGCGGGAGGGCCGCCCGGGGAGCTGTTTTTT.

The CDR3 loop is CASSQVSSGRFNEQFF. As DNA, the CDR3 is TGCGCCAGCAGCCAAGTATCTAGCGGGAGGTTCAATGAGCAGTTCTTC. The rearrangement joins TRBV4-3 to TRBJ2-1; 11 bases align to TRBD2. The germline CDR1 and CDR2 sequences are LGHNA and YSLEER. V was pared by 1 base and J by 6 bases, with 5 bases of the junction left unmatched. The CDR3 runs to 16 residues.

The CDR3 DNA reads TGTGCCAGCAGCACAATGGGGTACGAGCAGTACTTC. It translates to CASSTMGYEQYF. The chain combines TRBV28 with TRBJ2-7; D gene unclear. The CDR3 is 12 residues long. Germline V gives CDR1 MDHEN, CDR2 SYDVKM. The V end lost 6 bases, the J end lost 4 bases, and 10 bases lay between the germline ends.

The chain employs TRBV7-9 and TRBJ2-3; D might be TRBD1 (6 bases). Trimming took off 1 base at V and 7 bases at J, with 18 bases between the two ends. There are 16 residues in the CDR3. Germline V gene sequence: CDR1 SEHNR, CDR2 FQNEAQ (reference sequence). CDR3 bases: TGTGCCAGCAGCTTAGGTACAGGGTCCCCCTCAAATACGCAGTATTTT. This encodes CASSLGTGSPSNTQYF.

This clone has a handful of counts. The CDR3 here is CASSPGRGSYNEQFF. Here the CDR3 DNA reads TGCGCCAGCAGCCCCGGGCGGGGTTCCTACAATGAGCAGTTCTTC. V and J are TRBV4-3 and TRBJ2-1; D might be TRBD2 (6 bases). V dropped 4 bases and J dropped 1 base, with 11 bases sitting between them. The CDR3 consists of 15 residues. Germline CDR1 LGHNA, CDR2 YSLEER.

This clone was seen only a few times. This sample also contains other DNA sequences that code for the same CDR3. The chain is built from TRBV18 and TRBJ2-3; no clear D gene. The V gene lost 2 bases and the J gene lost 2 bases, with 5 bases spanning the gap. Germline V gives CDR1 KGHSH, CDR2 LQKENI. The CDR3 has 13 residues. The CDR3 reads CASSPRTTDTQYF. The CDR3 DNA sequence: TGTGCCAGCTCACCAAGGACCACAGATACGCAGTATTTT.

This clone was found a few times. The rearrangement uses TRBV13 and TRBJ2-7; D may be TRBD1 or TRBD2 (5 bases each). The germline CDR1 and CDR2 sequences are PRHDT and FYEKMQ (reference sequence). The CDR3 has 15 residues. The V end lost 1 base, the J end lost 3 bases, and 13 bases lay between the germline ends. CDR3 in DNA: TGTGCCAGCAGCTTAGCGCCAGGGAGCAGCTACGAGCAGTACTTC. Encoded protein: CASSLAPGSSYEQYF.

CDR3 in amino acids: CAITRGVGYNEQFF. In DNA, the CDR3 is TGTGCCATCACACGTGGGGTGGGGTACAATGAGCAGTTCTTC. V usage is TRBV10-3 and J usage is TRBJ2-1, with D unresolved. From germline, CDR1 is ENHRY and CDR2 SYGVKD. Trimming pared 7 bases from V and 4 bases from J, leaving 14 bases between. The CDR3 spans 14 residues.

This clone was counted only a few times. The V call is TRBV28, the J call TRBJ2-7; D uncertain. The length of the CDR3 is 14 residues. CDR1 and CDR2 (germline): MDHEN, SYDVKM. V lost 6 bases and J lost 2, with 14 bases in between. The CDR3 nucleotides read TGTGCCAGCAGGCTATCTCAGGCGGCCTACGAGCAGTACTTC. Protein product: CASRLSQAAYEQYF.

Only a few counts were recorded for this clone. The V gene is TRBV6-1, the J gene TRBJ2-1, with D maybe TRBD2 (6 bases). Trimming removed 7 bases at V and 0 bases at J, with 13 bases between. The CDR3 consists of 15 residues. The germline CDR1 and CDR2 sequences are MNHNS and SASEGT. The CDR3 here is CASTYSGLSYNEQFF. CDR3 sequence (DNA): TGTGCCAGCACGTATAGCGGCCTCTCCTACAATGAGCAGTTCTTC.

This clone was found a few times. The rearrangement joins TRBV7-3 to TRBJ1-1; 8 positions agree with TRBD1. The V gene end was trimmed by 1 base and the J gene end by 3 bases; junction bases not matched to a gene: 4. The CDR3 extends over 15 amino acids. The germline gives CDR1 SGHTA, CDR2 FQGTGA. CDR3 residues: CASSLIGTGYTEAFF. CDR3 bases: TGTGCCAGCAGCTTAATTGGGACAGGTTACACTGAAGCTTTCTTT.